The clone carrying this TCR beta chain has just a few counts. Antigen: not known. This entry is derived from a study of T cells in Graves' hyperthyroidism and ophthalmopathy. Study-level findings and limits: A model using 13 V-J features told ophthalmopathy apart from stable hyperthyroidism. Also found in blood were most expanded thyroid clonotypes above 0.001.

Trimming cost V 5 bases and J 7 bases; bases outside gene matches: 11. The CDR3 is 15 amino acids. The germline V gene has CDR1 MNHNS and CDR2 SASEGT. It was uncontrolled infection, other autoimmune disease, pregnancy or lactation that excluded patients. TCR beta CDR3 regions were amplified from RNA. During a first-round RT-PCR of the TCR CDR3, the HTBI primer set was used. MiXCR was run by TCRdb on the multiplex PCR reads, yielding one entry per CDR3 protein. Among some 650,000 distinct CDR3 sequences listed, around 15% were seen once. Sequencing was done on a sample of blood. This sequence originates from a woman aged 35 to 49 with Graves' ophthalmopathy. The chain links TRBV6-1 to TRBJ2-1, with 7 nucleotides matching TRBD1. The CDR3 loop is CASSSLGQIANEQFF. CDR3 sequence (DNA): TGTGCCAGCAGTTCTCTGGGACAGATAGCGAATGAGCAGTTCTTC.